This TCR beta chain was retrieved from a study of cytomegalovirus exposure and HLA in healthy donors. Among the donors, all were healthy bone marrow donors. This PCR relied on a set of 60 Vbeta primers and 13 Jbeta primers. The data were produced by immunoSEQ multiplex PCR, yet TCRdb's version contains in-frame clones alone and is incomplete. The sample is made up of over 100,000 clones, and the top ten hold about 4% of it. The CDR3 is 13 amino acids. CDR1 MNHEY and CDR2 SVGAGI come from the germline V gene. V was cut by 6 bases and J by 5 bases, with 13 bases left in between. The rearrangement joins TRBV6-5 to TRBJ1-1; tentatively, D is TRBD1 (6 bases). This receptor was identified in a young man in good health and CMV-seronegative. Sequenced sample: PBMCs. The CDR3 nucleotides are TGTGCCAGCAGGTCCAGGGGTGGGACTGAAGCTTTCTTT. Protein sequence: CASRSRGGTEAFF.